This TCR beta chain was recorded in a study of shared clonotypes between healthy human individuals. Whole-study findings and limits: Investigators collected only blood, and repertoires in tissues likely differ.

The investigators split CD4+ cells into a CD45RA+ naive subset and a CD45RA-negative memory subset. Clones were read by immunoSEQ multiplex PCR, and TCRdb kept only the in-frame ones, dropping some. The table has 2 million to 3 million clones, 80% to 95% seen once. V shed 3 bases and J shed 0 bases, with 22 bases lying between them. The CDR3 length is 19 residues. Germline V CDR1 and CDR2: SGHRS, YFSETQ. Turning to this clone: What it recognizes is unknown.

Sequenced: naive CD4+ T cells from PBMCs. The subset here: CD45RA+ positively selected. The V call is TRBV5-1, the J call TRBJ2-1, with a weak D call TRBD2 (6 bases). The sequence was obtained from a man younger than 35 in good health. Some clones in this sample may be carry-over from other donors' samples. CDR3 loop: CASSSSASGAGSSYNEQFF. In nucleotides, the CDR3 is TGCGCCAGCAGCTCTTCCGCCTCGGGTGCGGGAAGCTCCTACAATGAGCAGTTCTTC. Full variable domain (rest looked up from reference TRBV5-1 and TRBJ2-1): KAGVTQTPRYLIKTRGQQVTLSCSPISGHRSVSWYQQTPGQGLQFLFEYFSETQRNKGNFPGRFSGRQFSNSRSEMNVSTLELGDSALYLCASSSSASGAGSSYNEQFFGPGTRLTVL.